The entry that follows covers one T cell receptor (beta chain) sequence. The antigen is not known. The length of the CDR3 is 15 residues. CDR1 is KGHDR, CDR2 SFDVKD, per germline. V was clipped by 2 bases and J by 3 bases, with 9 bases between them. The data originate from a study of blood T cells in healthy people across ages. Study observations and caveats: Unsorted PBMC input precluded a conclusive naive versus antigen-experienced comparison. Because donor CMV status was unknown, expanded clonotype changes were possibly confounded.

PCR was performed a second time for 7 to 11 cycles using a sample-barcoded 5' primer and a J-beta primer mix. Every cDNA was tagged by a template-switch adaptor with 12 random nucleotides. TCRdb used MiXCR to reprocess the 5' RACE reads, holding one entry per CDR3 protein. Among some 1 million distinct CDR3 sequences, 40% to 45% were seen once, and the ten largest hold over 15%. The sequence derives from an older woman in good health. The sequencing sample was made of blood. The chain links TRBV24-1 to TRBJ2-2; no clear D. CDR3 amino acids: CATSDSQTDTGELFF. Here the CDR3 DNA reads TGTGCCACCAGTGATTCCCAAACAGACACCGGGGAGCTGTTTTTT.